This TCR beta chain was profiled in a study of blood T cell repertoires in COVID-19. Study-wide context: Material from acute and convalescent COVID-19 was sourced from the United States, Italy and Spain.

This clone was counted a single time. V shed 2 bases and J 9 bases; nucleotides not matched to a gene: 9. The CDR3 runs 17 residues. The germline V gene has CDR1 LNHNV and CDR2 YYDKDF (reference sequence). Libraries were prepared by immunoSEQ multiplex PCR; TCRdb keeps only in-frame clonotypes and omits some of them. The table records 40,000 to 55,000 clones, over 85% of them present only once. This chain connects TRBV15 to TRBJ2-1, with TRBD2 matching over 14 bases. Material: peripheral blood. The clonotype originates from a man aged 50 or older with COVID-19, enrolled during active disease. The DNA of the CDR3 is TGTGCCACCAGCAGAAAAACCGGGACTAGCGGGAGTCGTGAGCAGTTCTTC. This sequence encodes CATSRKTGTSGSREQFF.